This T cell receptor (beta chain) was captured by sequencing in a study of neoadjuvant anti-PD-1 for oral cavity cancer. Study at large: Non-progressing patients received a fourth nivolumab dose near day 43, then surgery on days 50-56.

V lost 5 bases and J lost 8, with 12 bases in between. Germline assignment: CDR1 MNHNY and CDR2 SVGAGI (reference sequence). This CDR3 is built from 13 residues. A remark on this clone: Its specificity is unknown.

These oral cavity squamous cell carcinomas were HPV-negative and locally advanced. Study-wide results and limits: TCR analyses covered only three patients per response group.

Generated by immunoSEQ multiplex PCR, the TCRdb table keeps only in-frame clones and is missing some. This table holds 75,000 or so clones, roughly four fifths found once. Sequenced material: PBMCs, taken before nivolumab (anti-PD-1) treatment. The TCR comes from a person aged 35 to 85 with oral cavity squamous cell carcinoma. V is TRBV6-6 and J is TRBJ2-2; perhaps TRBD2 as D (7 bases). This CDR3 is CASSQGGGGELFF. The CDR3, as DNA: TGTGCCAGCAGTCAAGGGGGGGGTGGGGAGCTGTTTTTT.